A single sample is the source of the 2 T cell receptor beta chains below, sequenced in a study of blood T cell repertoires in COVID-19. Profiling relied on immunoSEQ multiplex PCR, and the TCRdb table lists in-frame clones only, not all of them. The data show around 190,000 clones, with about 70% seen just once and around 8.1% held by the top ten. Sequenced input: peripheral blood. The receptors were sampled from a woman aged 45-65 years with active or convalescent COVID-19.

The genes are TRBV29-1 and TRBJ2-1, with 12 bases identical to TRBD1. Germline assignment: CDR1 SQVTM and CDR2 ANQGSEA. The CDR3 has 16 amino acids. With 7 bases clipped from V and 5 bases from J, the junction kept 12 bases outside the gene matches. The CDR3 protein is CSAKGTGGFGDNEQFF. The CDR3 region has the DNA TGCAGCGCGAAAGGGACAGGGGGCTTCGGGGACAATGAGCAGTTCTTC.

This clone was picked up one time. This rearrangement joins TRBV9 to TRBJ1-2, with D hard to call. The CDR3 runs to 19 residues. The germline V gene encodes CDR1 SGDLS and CDR2 YYNGEE. Between the trimmed V and J ends, which lost 1 base and 5 bases, there was a span of 27 bases. The CDR3 spells CASSVYLYGDGDNRYGYTF. The CDR3 nucleotides read TGTGCCAGCAGCGTATACCTCTACGGGGATGGGGATAACAGATATGGCTACACCTTC.